This section outlines one T cell receptor beta chain sequence together with its context. Its antigen is still unknown. This sample is part of a study of shared clonotypes between healthy human individuals. Study-wide findings and caveats: Incompleteness in sorted-subset sequencing, despite large depth, was shown by rarefaction. Four donors held about 5% of naive CD4 clonotypes in common.

V lost 1 base to trimming and J lost 4 bases; unmatched junction nucleotides: 9. Germline CDR1 is MGHRA and CDR2 is YSYEKL. The CDR3 covers 17 residues. Assay: immunoSEQ multiplex PCR; the TCRdb copy retains only in-frame clones and omits some. The table has around 2.5 million clones, 93% seen once. The J gene is TRBJ2-3, the V gene TRBV4-1, with 9 nucleotides matching TRBD2. Sequencing was performed on naive CD4+ T cells from PBMCs. Subset in this sample: CD45RA+ positively selected. This sequence was found in a young man in good health. Some clones in this sample may be carry-over from other donors' samples. The CDR3 DNA reads TGCGCCAGCAGCCAAGTCGCGCTAGCGGGATTCGCAGATACGCAGTATTTT. This codes for CASSQVALAGFADTQYF.